A selection of T cell receptor beta chains follows, all from one sample in a study of T cell responses to AZD1222 COVID-19 vaccine. TCRdb's copy holds only in-frame clones and misses some; the assay was immunoSEQ multiplex PCR. Of some 150,000 clones listed, around nine tenths are singletons. This material consisted of peripheral blood, taken on day 0 of AZD1222 vaccination. All receptors come from an adult in good health. Both conserved end residues are part of each CDR3. A D gene is named only where the DNA matches it firmly. For some rows the clone size is stated as once, few or many, or as a class when expanded; others skip it.

V	D	J	size	DNA	CDR3
TRBV7-2	TRBD1	TRBJ2-7	.	TGTGCCAGCAGCCCTGTAGACGACAGGGCCTACGAGCAGTACTTC	CASSPVDDRAYEQYF
TRBV3-1/TRBV3-2	.	TRBJ1-1	once	TGTGCCAGCAGCCCTCAGATTTTGAACACTGAAGCTTTCTTT	CASSPQILNTEAFF
TRBV29-1	.	TRBJ2-3	.	TGCAGCGTTCCCGACTCCTCTCGCACAGATACGCAGTATTTT	CSVPDSSRTDTQYF
TRBV12-5	TRBD1	TRBJ2-7	.	TGTGCTAGTGGTTCCGGGACAGCACCCTACGAGCAGTACTTC	CASGSGTAPYEQYF
TRBV2	.	TRBJ2-5	.	TGTGCCAGCAGGAAAAGCGAGACCCAGTACTTC	CASRKSETQYF
TRBV19	.	TRBJ1-4	.	TGTGCCAGTAGTATCCTGACAGATAATGAAAAACTGTTTTTT	CASSILTDNEKLFF
TRBV9	.	TRBJ2-3	few	TGTGCCAGCAGCGTAAGAGTTTTGACAGATACGCAGTATTTT	CASSVRVLTDTQYF
TRBV9	TRBD1	TRBJ1-5	.	TGTGCCAGCAGCGCCCGGGACAGGGAAGTTAAAGGCGGTCAGCCCCAGCATTTT	CASSARDREVKGGQPQHF
TRBV6-5	.	TRBJ2-1	.	TGTGCCAGCAGTCCCCGCAGCGGTGAGCAGTTCTTC	CASSPRSGEQFF
TRBV19	.	TRBJ2-2	.	TGTGCCACTAAGGGGCAGGGGATCGGCGGGGAGCTGTTTTTT	CATKGQGIGGELFF
TRBV4-1	TRBD1	TRBJ2-7	.	TGCGCCAGCAGCCAAGATGGGACAGAGGACTACGAGCAGTACTTC	CASSQDGTEDYEQYF
TRBV13	TRBD2	TRBJ2-1	.	TGTGCCAGCAGCCCACACACCGAGAGCGGGAGTATGTACAATGAGCAGTTCTTC	CASSPHTESGSMYNEQFF
TRBV5-5	.	TRBJ1-1	.	TGTGCCAGCAGCGCGGCGCCGGGGCCGGGCACTGAAGCTTTCTTT	CASSAAPGPGTEAFF
TRBV11-2	.	TRBJ2-2	.	TGTGCCGTTCAAAGATGGGCAGGCCCCGGGGAGCTGTTTTTT	CAVQRWAGPGELFF
TRBV2	.	TRBJ1-1	.	TGTGCCAGCAGCGAGACCCCGGGGGCTTTCTTT	CASSETPGAFF
TRBV6-5	TRBD1	TRBJ1-4	.	TGTGCCAGCAGCGACAGGGCCCGCGAAAAACTGTTTTTT	CASSDRAREKLFF
TRBV5-1	TRBD1	TRBJ1-1	.	TGCGCCAGCAGCTTGGAGGGGACAGCTAGAAACACTGAAGCTTTCTTT	CASSLEGTARNTEAFF
TRBV13	TRBD2	TRBJ2-1	.	TGTGCCAGCAGCCTTAGGACTAGCGGGGGGGCCGCAGATGAGCAGTTCTTC	CASSLRTSGGAADEQFF